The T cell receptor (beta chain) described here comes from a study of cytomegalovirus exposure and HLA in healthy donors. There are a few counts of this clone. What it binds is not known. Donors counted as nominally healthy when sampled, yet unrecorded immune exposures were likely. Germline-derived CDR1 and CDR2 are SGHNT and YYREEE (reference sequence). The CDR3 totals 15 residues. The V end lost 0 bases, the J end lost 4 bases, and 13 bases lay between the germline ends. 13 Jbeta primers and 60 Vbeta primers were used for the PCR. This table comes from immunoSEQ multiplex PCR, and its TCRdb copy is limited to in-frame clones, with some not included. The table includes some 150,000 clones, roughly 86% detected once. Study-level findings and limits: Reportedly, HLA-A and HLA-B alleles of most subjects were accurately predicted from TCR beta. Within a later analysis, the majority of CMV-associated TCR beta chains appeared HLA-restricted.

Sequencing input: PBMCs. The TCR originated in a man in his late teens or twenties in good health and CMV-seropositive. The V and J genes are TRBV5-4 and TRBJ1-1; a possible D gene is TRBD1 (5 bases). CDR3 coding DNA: TGTGCCAGCAGCTTGGATGGCAGGGAGGGCACTGAAGCTTTCTTT. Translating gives CASSLDGREGTEAFF.